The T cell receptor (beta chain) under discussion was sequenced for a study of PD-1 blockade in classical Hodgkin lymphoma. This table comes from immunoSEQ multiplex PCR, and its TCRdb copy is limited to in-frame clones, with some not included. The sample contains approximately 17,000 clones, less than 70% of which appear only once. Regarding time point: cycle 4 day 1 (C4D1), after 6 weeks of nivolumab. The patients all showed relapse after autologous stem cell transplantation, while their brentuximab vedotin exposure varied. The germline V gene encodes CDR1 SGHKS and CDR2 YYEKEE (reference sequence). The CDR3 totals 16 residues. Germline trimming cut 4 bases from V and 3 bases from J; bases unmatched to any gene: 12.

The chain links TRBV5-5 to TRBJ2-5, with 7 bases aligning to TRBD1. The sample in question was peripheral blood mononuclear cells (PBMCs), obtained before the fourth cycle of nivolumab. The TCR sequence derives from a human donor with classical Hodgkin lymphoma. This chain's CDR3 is CASSPNSGTAEETQYF. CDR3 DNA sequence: TGTGCCAGCAGCCCCAACTCCGGGACAGCAGAAGAGACCCAGTACTTC.